These 20 T cell receptor beta chains came from one sample sequenced in a study of shared clonotypes between healthy human individuals. Some clones are missing from TCRdb's copy, which holds only in-frame ones; the method was immunoSEQ multiplex PCR. Of about 2.3 million clones in the sample, around 90% were seen once. The specimen sequenced was naive CD4+ T cells from PBMCs. The subset denotes: CD45RA+ positively selected. These receptors came from a young man in good health. Some clones in this sample may be carry-over from other donors' samples.

The rearrangement links TRBV29-1 to TRBJ2-5; no definite D call. Germline V gene lookup returns CDR1 SQVTM and CDR2 ANQGSEA. The V end lost 8 bases, the J end lost 3 bases, and 16 bases lay between the germline ends. This CDR3 spans 13 amino acids. The CDR3 DNA is TGCAGCTTTCCCGGGCAGGACGAAGAGACCCAGTACTTC. The encoded protein is CSFPGQDEETQYF.

The genes are TRBV4-1 and TRBJ1-5; D unclear. This CDR3 is built from 13 residues. CDR1 and CDR2 (germline): MGHRA, YSYEKL. Trimming shortened V by 4 bases and J by 6 bases, and 10 bases separated the two germline ends. CDR3: CASSRGFFQPQHF. In DNA, the CDR3 is TGCGCCAGCAGCCGAGGTTTCTTTCAGCCCCAGCATTTT.

V and J are TRBV7-9 and TRBJ2-2; no firm D call. V dropped 1 base and J dropped 0 bases, with 6 bases sitting between them. The CDR3 contains 15 residues. CDR1 and CDR2 (germline): SEHNR, FQNEAQ (reference sequence). CDR3 in amino acids: CASSLVQPNTGELFF. The CDR3 DNA sequence: TGTGCCAGCAGCTTAGTCCAGCCGAACACCGGGGAGCTGTTTTTT.

In its sample, this clone was seen a few times. V and J are TRBV4-1 and TRBJ2-3; D is tentatively TRBD1 or TRBD2 (5 bases each). CDR1 MGHRA and CDR2 YSYEKL come from the germline V gene. CDR3 length: 16 residues. V gave up 0 bases and J gave up 3 bases, with 13 bases separating them. CDR3 residues: CASSQERGERTDTQYF. CDR3 in DNA: TGCGCCAGCAGCCAAGAAAGAGGGGAGCGGACAGATACGCAGTATTTT.

CDR3 sequence: CASSARTGKFYEQYF. The DNA for the CDR3 is TGTGCCAGCAGCGCACGGACAGGGAAATTCTACGAGCAGTACTTC. V and J are TRBV11-2 and TRBJ2-7; 8 nucleotides agree with TRBD1. This CDR3 has 15 amino acids. V lost 5 bases, J lost 3 bases, and 9 bases stayed unmatched. Per the germline V gene, CDR1 is SGHAT and CDR2 is FQNNGV.

As regards this clone: Other DNA sequences in the sample encode the same CDR3. As DNA, the CDR3 is TGTGCCAGCAGCCATAGCTACAATGAGCAGTTCTTC. Its protein is CASSHSYNEQFF. This chain uses TRBV27 with TRBJ2-1; D is ambiguous. Germline V gene data show CDR1 as MNHEY and CDR2 as SMNVEV (reference sequence). V was cut by 6 bases and J by 3 bases, with 6 bases left in between. This CDR3 is built from 12 residues.

This clone was observed a handful of times. The chain links TRBV5-1 to TRBJ1-2; the match to TRBD1 covers 11 bases. The CDR3 runs to 14 residues. The germline CDR1 and CDR2 sequences are SGHRS and YFSETQ. V lost 4 bases and J lost 6; bases outside the gene matches: 5. The CDR3 DNA reads as TGCGCCAGCAGCCTCGGACAGGGGGCGGATGGCTACACCTTC. It translates to CASSLGQGADGYTF.

CDR3 sequence reads: CASSLPAAVGRETQYF. CDR3 nucleotide sequence: TGTGCCAGCAGTTTGCCGGCTGCTGTCGGGCGAGAGACCCAGTACTTC. This rearrangement joins TRBV28 to TRBJ2-5; D is undetermined. With 3 bases removed from V and 4 bases from J, the gap between germline ends came to 18 bases. The germline CDR1 and CDR2 sequences are MDHEN and SYDVKM. The CDR3 length is 16 residues.

As for this clone: Other DNA sequences in this sample translate to the same CDR3. CDR3 residues: CASSPGTRSYEQYF. The CDR3 coding sequence is TGTGCCAGCTCACCGGGGACTAGAAGTTACGAGCAGTACTTC. V usage is TRBV18 and J usage is TRBJ2-7, with 8 bases fitting TRBD2. The V and J ends lost 3 bases and 4 bases, in that order; junction bases with no gene match: 5. Germline assignment: CDR1 KGHSH and CDR2 LQKENI. The CDR3 consists of 14 residues. The complete variable domain, with remaining parts taken from reference TRBV18 and TRBJ2-7, reads NAGVMQNPRHLVRRRGQEARLRCSPMKGHSHVYWYRQLPEEGLKFMVYLQKENIIDESGMPKERFSAEFPKEGPSILRIQQVVRGDSAAYFCASSPGTRSYEQYFGPGTRLTVT.

V usage is TRBV28 and J usage is TRBJ1-2, with D unclear. Germline values: CDR1 MDHEN, CDR2 SYDVKM. V lost 5 bases and J lost 6, with 16 bases in between. This CDR3 is 14 amino acids long. The CDR3 here is CASSLVGIPHGYTF. As DNA, the CDR3 is TGTGCCAGCAGTCTGGTGGGTATACCTCATGGCTACACCTTC.

The V and J genes are TRBV5-5 and TRBJ1-5; TRBD1 is a possible D gene (5 bases). Trimming stripped 5 bases from V and 4 bases from J, with 13 bases between. Germline values: CDR1 SGHKS, CDR2 YYEKEE (reference sequence). CDR3 length: 14 residues. CDR3 sequence (DNA): TGTGCCAGCAGTCTGGGGGGTAAGAATCAGCCCCAGCATTTT. Protein product: CASSLGGKNQPQHF.

This chain connects TRBV28 to TRBJ2-2; no firm D call. Germline values: CDR1 MDHEN, CDR2 SYDVKM. V dropped 8 bases and J dropped 1 base, with 17 bases sitting between them. This CDR3 has 16 amino acids. The CDR3 spells CASSLVKSWNTGELFF. The CDR3 region has the DNA TGTGCCAGCTCCCTCGTCAAGTCGTGGAACACCGGGGAGCTGTTTTTT.

The J gene is TRBJ2-5, the V gene TRBV5-6; TRBD1 matches at 9 bases. This CDR3 comprises 15 residues. Trimming took 2 bases from V and 7 from J; bases not matched to a gene: 9. Germline assignment: CDR1 SGHDT and CDR2 YYEEEE. In DNA, the CDR3 is TGTGCCAGCAGCTTCTCCGGGACAGGGTCTGGGACCCAGTACTTC. Residues: CASSFSGTGSGTQYF.

This clone was detected only a few times. The V call is TRBV10-3, the J call TRBJ1-1; D is unclear. V was shortened by 6 bases and J by 5 bases, with 19 bases between the two germline ends. The CDR3 has 15 amino acids. Germline V gives CDR1 ENHRY, CDR2 SYGVKD. The DNA of the CDR3 is TGTGCCATCAGAAAGAAAGAAGGGTTGGGGACTGAAGCTTTCTTT. It translates to CAIRKKEGLGTEAFF.

This chain uses TRBV27 with TRBJ1-2; the D is unclear. Trimming removed 5 bases from V and 2 bases from J, with 12 bases in between. The CDR3 length is 14 residues. The germline V gene has CDR1 MNHEY and CDR2 SMNVEV (reference sequence). In DNA form, the CDR3 reads TGTGCCAGCAGTCCCCGGTGGGGAAACTATGGCTACACCTTC. It is translated as CASSPRWGNYGYTF.

The chain uses TRBV5-1 and TRBJ1-4; D not certain. The length of the CDR3 is 14 residues. CDR1 SGHRS and CDR2 YFSETQ come from the germline V gene. V lost 3 bases, J lost 8 bases, and 14 bases lay in between. CDR3: CASSSTRVGEKLFF. The CDR3 region has the DNA TGCGCCAGCAGCTCGACTCGGGTGGGGGAAAAACTGTTTTTT.

This rearrangement joins TRBV5-4 to TRBJ2-1; D is ambiguous. Germline V gene lookup returns CDR1 SGHNT and CDR2 YYREEE (reference sequence). Between the trimmed V and J ends, which lost 3 bases and 4 bases, there was a span of 17 bases. This CDR3 has 16 amino acids. CDR3 coding DNA: TGTGCCAGCAGCTCCTTGCAGGCTATACATTACAATGAGCAGTTCTTC. The encoded protein is CASSSLQAIHYNEQFF.

This chain joins TRBV19 and TRBJ2-2, with D possibly being TRBD1 or TRBD2 (5 bases each). There are 15 residues in the CDR3. Per germline, CDR1 LNHDA and CDR2 SQIVND (reference sequence). The germline V and J ends were trimmed by 8 bases and 0 bases, with 13 bases remaining between them. The DNA for the CDR3 is TGTGCCAGTGGTTGGGACCTCGCGAACACCGGGGAGCTGTTTTTT. It is translated as CASGWDLANTGELFF.

This chain uses TRBV12-5 with TRBJ1-5; the match to TRBD1 covers 7 bases. The CDR3 loop spans 13 amino acids. Germline V gene lookup returns CDR1 LGHNT and CDR2 FRNRAP. V lost 5 bases to trimming and J lost 5 bases; unmatched junction nucleotides: 3. For the CDR3, the DNA is TGTGCTAGTGGTAGGGACAGCTATCAGCCCCAGCATTTT. Encoded protein: CASGRDSYQPQHF.

This chain uses TRBV5-1 with TRBJ2-3, with 8 bases identical to TRBD2. The germline V gene encodes CDR1 SGHRS and CDR2 YFSETQ. The J segment lost 4 bases and the V segment lost 0 bases, leaving 1 base of the junction unmatched. The CDR3 runs 14 residues. This CDR3 is CASSLVGRADTQYF. The CDR3 bases are TGCGCCAGCAGCTTGGTCGGGAGGGCAGATACGCAGTATTTT.